This T cell receptor (beta chain) is from a study of technical replicates of blood from a few donors. Data came from immunoSEQ multiplex PCR; TCRdb stores just in-frame clones and leaves some out. The sample contains tens of thousands of clones, 95% to 98% of which appear only once. Between the trimmed V and J ends, which lost 2 bases and 5 bases, there was a span of 9 bases. The CDR3 is 13 residues long. Germline V gene data show CDR1 as SGHAT and CDR2 as FQNNGV. This sequence was found in a human donor in good health. The V and J genes are TRBV11-2 and TRBJ1-2; D is ambiguous. Sequencing was done on a sample of T cells isolated from PBMCs. The DNA for the CDR3 is TGTGCCAGCAGCTTATCCCGAACATATGGCTACACCTTC. This encodes CASSLSRTYGYTF.